This passage covers 13 T cell receptor beta chains from one sample sequenced in a study of blood T cell repertoires in COVID-19. Sequencing used immunoSEQ multiplex PCR; TCRdb keeps in-frame clones, though not all of them. The sample yields tens of thousands of clones, 88% seen once. Sequenced: peripheral blood. The source is a man aged 50-59 years with active COVID-19.

The chain carries TRBV5-1 and TRBJ1-1; TRBD1 matches 7 bases. From germline, CDR1 is SGHRS and CDR2 YFSETQ. The CDR3 sequence is 16 residues long. Germline trimming cut 0 bases from V and 6 bases from J; bases unmatched to any gene: 11. Here the CDR3 reads CASSLDVGQLGSEAFF. Written as DNA, the CDR3 is TGCGCCAGCAGCTTGGACGTGGGACAGCTGGGTTCTGAAGCTTTCTTT.

The CDR3 here is CASSERGGAGASYEQYF. The CDR3 DNA is TGTGCCAGCAGTGAGCGGGGGGGAGCGGGGGCCTCCTACGAGCAGTACTTC. The rearrangement links TRBV6-1 to TRBJ2-7, with TRBD2 identical over 9 bases. Germline assignment: CDR1 MNHNS and CDR2 SASEGT. This CDR3 has 17 amino acids. The V gene end was trimmed by 3 bases and the J gene end by 0 bases; junction bases not matched to a gene: 9.

J is TRBJ2-1 and V is TRBV7-9; 7 bases are a match to TRBD2. CDR3 length: 15 residues. Germline assignment: CDR1 SEHNR and CDR2 FQNEAQ (reference sequence). Germline trimming cut 1 base from V and 5 bases from J; bases unmatched to any gene: 5. The CDR3: CASSLDGRGNNEQFF. The DNA of the CDR3 is TGTGCCAGCAGCTTAGATGGGCGGGGGAACAATGAGCAGTTCTTC.

The genes are TRBV19 and TRBJ2-1; 9 nucleotides align to TRBD2. Losses at the gene ends were 7 bases for V and 7 bases for J; bases not matched to a gene: 8. Per the germline V gene, CDR1 is LNHDA and CDR2 is SQIVND (reference sequence). This CDR3 spans 14 amino acids. In nucleotides, the CDR3 is TGTGCCAGTAATCCAAGCGGGGGGCTTAATGAGCAGTTCTTC. It yields the protein CASNPSGGLNEQFF.

The chain couples TRBV27 to TRBJ2-5, with D tentatively TRBD2 (6 bases). From germline, CDR1 is MNHEY and CDR2 SMNVEV (reference sequence). V dropped 6 bases and J dropped 1 base, with 9 bases sitting between them. This CDR3 contains 13 residues. CDR3 nucleotides: TGTGCCAGCAGGGAAGCGGGCCAAGAGACCCAGTACTTC. Residues: CASREAGQETQYF.

The chain carries TRBV6-1 and TRBJ1-2; D possibly corresponds to TRBD1 (6 bases). Germline CDR1 MNHNS, CDR2 SASEGT. V gave up 3 bases and J gave up 4 bases, with 18 bases separating them. The CDR3 has 16 amino acids. CDR3: CASSEPATGRRYGYTF. Written as DNA, the CDR3 is TGTGCCAGCAGTGAGCCCGCGACAGGACGACGCTATGGCTACACCTTC.

The chain recombines TRBV18 with TRBJ2-7; a possible D gene is TRBD1 (5 bases). Germline-derived CDR1 and CDR2 are KGHSH and LQKENI. Trimming stripped 3 bases from V and 5 bases from J, with 8 bases between. This CDR3 has 12 amino acids. CDR3 nucleotides: TGTGCCAGCTCACCTGGGGCGGACGAGCAGTACTTC. Translated: CASSPGADEQYF.

V is TRBV19 and J is TRBJ2-3, with D possibly TRBD2 on 5 matching bases. The CDR3 spans 14 residues. Germline V gene data show CDR1 as LNHDA and CDR2 as SQIVND (reference sequence). V gave up 6 bases and J gave up 3 bases, with 13 bases separating them. Here the CDR3 reads CASRRAASTDTQYF. The CDR3 bases are TGTGCCAGTAGACGAGCGGCCTCGACAGATACGCAGTATTTT.

This rearrangement joins TRBV14 to TRBJ2-2; TRBD2 might be the D (6 bases). The CDR3 loop spans 13 amino acids. Germline lookup yields CDR1 SGHDN and CDR2 FVKESK. Trimming cost V 4 bases and J 6 bases, with 9 bases left between them. CDR3 nucleotide sequence: TGTGCCAGCAGCCCGAGCGGGTCCGGGGAGCTGTTTTTT. This encodes CASSPSGSGELFF.

This chain joins TRBV6-5 and TRBJ2-7; D may be TRBD2 (6 bases). From germline, CDR1 is MNHEY and CDR2 SVGAGI. V was shortened by 5 bases and J by 4 bases, with 18 bases between the two germline ends. This CDR3 has 15 residues. The CDR3 spells CASSRERRGNYEQYF. Written as DNA, the CDR3 is TGTGCCAGCAGTAGGGAGCGGCGGGGCAATTACGAGCAGTACTTC.

V is TRBV9 and J is TRBJ2-4; possibly TRBD2 for D (6 bases). Germline CDR1 SGDLS, CDR2 YYNGEE. The CDR3 length is 15 residues. The V and J ends lost 2 bases and 8 bases respectively, with 17 bases between them. The CDR3 reads CASSVSPWRVDIQYF. The DNA of the CDR3 is TGTGCCAGCAGCGTCTCGCCCTGGAGGGTAGACATTCAGTACTTC.

This clone has more than one count but fewer than ten. The V and J genes are TRBV29-1 and TRBJ1-5; D not certain. Per germline, CDR1 SQVTM and CDR2 ANQGSEA. CDR3 length: 13 residues. The V end was cut by 4 bases, the J end by 1 base, with 8 bases between. CDR3 DNA sequence: TGCAGCGTTGCAGCCGGGAGCAATCAGCCCCAGCATTTT. It codes for CSVAAGSNQPQHF.

The chain combines TRBV6-5 with TRBJ1-5; tentative D call: TRBD1 (5 bases). Trimming left V 6 bases short and J 1 base short, with 10 bases between. Germline loops: CDR1 MNHEY, CDR2 SVGAGI. The CDR3 extends over 14 amino acids. CDR3 coding DNA: TGTGCCAGCAGGGTACAGGCAAGCAATCAGCCCCAGCATTTT. Residues: CASRVQASNQPQHF.